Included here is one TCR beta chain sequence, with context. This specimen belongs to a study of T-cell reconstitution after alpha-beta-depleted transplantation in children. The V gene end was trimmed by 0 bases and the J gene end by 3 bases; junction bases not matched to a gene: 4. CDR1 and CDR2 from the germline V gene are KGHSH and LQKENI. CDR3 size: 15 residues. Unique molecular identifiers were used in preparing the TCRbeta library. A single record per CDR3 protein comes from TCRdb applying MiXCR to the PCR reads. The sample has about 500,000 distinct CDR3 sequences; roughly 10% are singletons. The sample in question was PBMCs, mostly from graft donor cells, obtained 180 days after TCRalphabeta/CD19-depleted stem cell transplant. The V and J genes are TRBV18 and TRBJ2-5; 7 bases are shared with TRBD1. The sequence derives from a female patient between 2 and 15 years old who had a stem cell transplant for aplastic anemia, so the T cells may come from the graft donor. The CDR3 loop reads CASSPPGTVEETQYF. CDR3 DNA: TGTGCCAGCTCACCACCGGGGACAGTAGAAGAGACCCAGTACTTC.